The 24 T cell receptor beta chains listed next were all sequenced from one sample in a study of T cell responses to AZD1222 COVID-19 vaccine. The method was immunoSEQ multiplex PCR; TCRdb's version includes in-frame clones alone and lacks a portion of them. The data show fewer than 85,000 clones, more than 70% seen once. Source: peripheral blood, taken 28 days after the second dose of the MenACWY control vaccine. These receptors were taken from an adult who received the MenACWY meningococcal vaccine as a control.

This chain links TRBV18 with TRBJ2-7; 7 bases match TRBD2. Germline loops: CDR1 KGHSH, CDR2 LQKENI. The CDR3 runs to 15 residues. V shed 6 bases and J 7 bases; nucleotides not matched to a gene: 15. CDR3 protein: CASSLYAGAPGEQYF. DNA for the CDR3: TGTGCCAGCTCTCTCTATGCGGGAGCCCCGGGTGAGCAGTACTTC.

This chain uses TRBV6-4 with TRBJ2-2; a weak D match, TRBD2 (6 bases). This CDR3 is 14 amino acids long. V lost 8 bases and J 0 bases, leaving 10 bases between the germline ends. Germline CDR1 reads MRHNA; CDR2 reads SNTAGT. CDR3 residues: CASGRESNTGELFF. In DNA form, the CDR3 reads TGTGCCAGCGGTCGGGAGTCGAACACCGGGGAGCTGTTTTTT.

J is TRBJ2-7 and V is TRBV4-1; 8 bases agree with TRBD1. Germline values: CDR1 MGHRA, CDR2 YSYEKL. The CDR3 sequence is 15 residues long. Trimming removed 4 bases from V and 3 bases from J; junction bases left unmatched: 8. CDR3 region: CASSPSGTGVYEQYF. The CDR3 nucleotides are TGCGCCAGCAGCCCCTCTGGGACAGGTGTCTACGAGCAGTACTTC.

The chain uses TRBV7-2 and TRBJ1-5, with D possibly being TRBD1 (6 bases). Trimming took off 3 bases at V and 7 bases at J, with 10 bases between the two ends. This CDR3 contains 13 residues. CDR1 and CDR2 from the germline V gene are SGHTA and FQGNSA. CDR3 in amino acids: CASSFRGTQPQHF. The DNA for the CDR3 is TGTGCCAGCAGCTTCCGTGGGACACAGCCCCAGCATTTT.

This clone was seen only a few times. The rearrangement uses TRBV28 and TRBJ1-3; the D is unclear. V lost 3 bases and J 2 bases, leaving 8 bases between the germline ends. Germline CDR1 MDHEN, CDR2 SYDVKM. The CDR3 covers 14 residues. The CDR3 spells CASSLNRAGNTIYF. In DNA form, the CDR3 reads TGTGCCAGCAGTTTGAATAGGGCTGGAAACACCATATATTTT.

V usage is TRBV27 and J usage is TRBJ2-7; maybe TRBD1 (5 bases). The V end lost 2 bases, the J end lost 5 bases, and 16 bases lay between the germline ends. Germline-derived CDR1 and CDR2 are MNHEY and SMNVEV (reference sequence). This CDR3 comprises 15 residues. DNA for the CDR3: TGTGCCAGCAGTTTAAAAGTCCGCCCCAGGGACGAGCAGTACTTC. This gives the protein CASSLKVRPRDEQYF.

Only one count was recorded for this clone. The rearrangement joins TRBV5-1 to TRBJ1-1; D is perhaps TRBD1 (5 bases). The germline V gene encodes CDR1 SGHRS and CDR2 YFSETQ. The CDR3 consists of 14 residues. V lost 1 base and J lost 1, with 8 bases in between. The chain's CDR3 is CASSLTQGNTEAFF. CDR3 DNA: TGCGCCAGCAGCTTGACCCAGGGGAACACTGAAGCTTTCTTT.

The chain is built from TRBV13 and TRBJ1-3; no reliable D call. The V gene lost 5 bases and the J gene lost 0 bases, with 11 bases spanning the gap. This CDR3 spans 15 amino acids. Looked up from germline, CDR1 is PRHDT and CDR2 is FYEKMQ (reference sequence). The CDR3 sequence is CASSPSPSSGNTIYF. CDR3 in DNA: TGTGCCAGCAGCCCCTCACCGAGCTCTGGAAACACCATATATTTT.

This clone was counted a single time. The chain uses TRBV5-1 and TRBJ2-7; 8 bases line up with TRBD1. Germline V CDR1 and CDR2: SGHRS, YFSETQ. J was trimmed by 2 bases and V by 4 bases; bases with no gene match: 5. This CDR3 has 14 amino acids. The CDR3 spells CASSAGTGAYEQYF. The CDR3 nucleotides read TGCGCCAGCAGCGCCGGGACAGGAGCCTACGAGCAGTACTTC.

Comments on this clone: The junction shows a germline mismatch at one end, possibly a read error. This chain joins TRBV7-9 and TRBJ1-1; 7 nucleotides agree with TRBD1. There are 15 residues in the CDR3. From germline, CDR1 is SEHNR and CDR2 FQNEAQ (reference sequence). The CDR3 reads CASTLRQGMNTEAFF. DNA for the CDR3: TGTGCCAGCACCTTACGACAGGGTATGAACACTGAAGCTTTCTTT.

The genes are TRBV2 and TRBJ1-2; 7 positions match TRBD1. The trim removed 7 bases at V and 5 bases at J, leaving 4 bases unmatched. Per the germline V gene, CDR1 is SNHLY and CDR2 is FYNNEI. The CDR3 consists of 12 residues. The CDR3: CASKGQEYGYTF. CDR3 in DNA: TGTGCCAGCAAAGGACAGGAGTATGGCTACACCTTC.

This clone was recorded once. CDR3 bases: TGTGCCAGCAGCCAAAACCGACTAGCGGGGGGCTTGGGAGAGACCCAGTACTTC. It encodes CASSQNRLAGGLGETQYF. The rearrangement links TRBV3-1 (or the pseudogene TRBV3-2) to TRBJ2-5; 13 bases map to TRBD2. Per the germline V gene, CDR1 is LGHDT and CDR2 is YNNKEL (reference sequence). Trimming cost V 2 bases and J 4 bases; bases outside gene matches: 10. This CDR3 has 18 amino acids.

This chain links TRBV9 with TRBJ1-2; D is perhaps TRBD1 (6 bases). The germline V gene encodes CDR1 SGDLS and CDR2 YYNGEE. The CDR3 sequence is 14 residues long. Trimming removed 0 bases from V and 3 bases from J, with 9 bases in between. The CDR3 loop is CASSVGSGDYGYTF. The CDR3 region has the DNA TGTGCCAGCAGCGTAGGGTCAGGGGACTATGGCTACACCTTC.

The chain links TRBV28 to TRBJ2-2; no clear D. CDR3 size: 12 residues. Germline V lookup: CDR1 MDHEN, CDR2 SYDVKM. With 6 bases removed from V and 5 bases from J, the gap between germline ends came to 7 bases. The CDR3 DNA reads TGTGCCAGCAGGATGTTGACCGGGGAGCTGTTTTTT. Its translation is CASRMLTGELFF.

The V gene is TRBV28, the J gene TRBJ2-3, with 12 nucleotides matching TRBD2. Germline V gene lookup returns CDR1 MDHEN and CDR2 SYDVKM. The V and J ends lost 4 bases and 1 base, in that order; junction bases with no gene match: 6. There are 17 residues in the CDR3. CDR3 protein: CASSSRTSGTGTDTQYF. DNA of the CDR3: TGTGCCAGCAGTTCACGGACTAGCGGGACGGGCACAGATACGCAGTATTTT.

The genes are TRBV4-1 and TRBJ1-1, with 7 bases matching TRBD1. J was trimmed by 7 bases and V by 7 bases; bases with no gene match: 6. The germline CDR1 and CDR2 sequences are MGHRA and YSYEKL. The CDR3 spans 12 residues. As DNA, the CDR3 is TGCGCCAGCAACCAGGGGGGGTTTGAAGCTTTCTTT. Translated, it gives CASNQGGFEAFF.

The chain couples TRBV10-2 to TRBJ1-1; D unresolved. Germline CDR1 and CDR2: WSHSY and SAAADI. V lost 7 bases and J lost 1, with 10 bases in between. The CDR3 runs to 13 residues. The CDR3 nucleotides read TGCGCCAGCAAGGGAACCCGGAACACTGAAGCTTTCTTT. Amino acid sequence: CASKGTRNTEAFF.

V is TRBV29-1 and J is TRBJ2-3; D remains unclear. Trimming stripped 3 bases from V and 5 bases from J, with 15 bases between. Germline-derived CDR1 and CDR2 are SQVTM and ANQGSEA. This CDR3 contains 14 residues. DNA for the CDR3: TGCAGCGTTGACGAGGCCCAGGTGCAAGATACGCAGTATTTT. This sequence encodes CSVDEAQVQDTQYF.

This clone was seen only a few times. This chain uses TRBV3-1 (or the pseudogene TRBV3-2) with TRBJ2-3; perhaps TRBD2 as D (6 bases). Germline assignment: CDR1 LGHDT and CDR2 YNNKEL (reference sequence). V gave up 1 base and J gave up 1 base, with 9 bases separating them. CDR3 length: 15 amino acids. CDR3 amino acids: CASSQAASGTDTQYF. CDR3 sequence (DNA): TGTGCCAGCAGCCAAGCGGCTAGCGGCACAGATACGCAGTATTTT.

This clone appeared a few times. The V call is TRBV4-3, the J call TRBJ1-1; D call uncertain. The germline V and J ends were trimmed by 4 bases and 1 base, with 13 bases remaining between them. Germline lookup yields CDR1 LGHNA and CDR2 YSLEER. This CDR3 comprises 15 residues. The CDR3 DNA reads as TGCGCCAGCAGCCGGGAGGAGAGTGCGAACACTGAAGCTTTCTTT. Residues: CASSREESANTEAFF.

V usage is TRBV7-2 and J usage is TRBJ1-5; D is ambiguous. Trimming pared 5 bases from V and 7 bases from J, leaving 18 bases between. The germline V gene encodes CDR1 SGHTA and CDR2 FQGNSA. This CDR3 spans 15 amino acids. The CDR3 here is CASSPQSGGIQPQHF. CDR3 DNA sequence: TGTGCCAGCAGCCCCCAAAGCGGAGGGATACAGCCCCAGCATTTT. The full variable domain, in which reference TRBV7-2 and TRBJ1-5 provide the parts outside the CDR3, is GAGVSQSPSNKVTEKGKDVELRCDPISGHTALYWYRQSLGQGLEFLIYFQGNSAPDKSGLPSDRFSAERTGGSVSTLTIQRTQQEDSAVYLCASSPQSGGIQPQHFGDGTRLSIL.

The CDR3 region has the DNA TGTGCCAGCAGCCCCCCGGCTAGCGGGTCCTACGAGCAGTACTTC. This encodes CASSPPASGSYEQYF. V and J are TRBV7-2 and TRBJ2-7; 8 positions agree with TRBD2. CDR1 is SGHTA, CDR2 FQGNSA, per germline. With 5 bases clipped from V and 1 base from J, the junction kept 7 bases outside the gene matches. There are 15 residues in the CDR3. Supplemented by reference TRBV7-2 and TRBJ2-7, the full variable domain reads GAGVSQSPSNKVTEKGKDVELRCDPISGHTALYWYRQSLGQGLEFLIYFQGNSAPDKSGLPSDRFSAERTGGSVSTLTIQRTQQEDSAVYLCASSPPASGSYEQYFGPGTRLTVT.

The chain is built from TRBV25-1 and TRBJ1-1; TRBD1 agrees at 8 bases. This CDR3 spans 14 amino acids. The germline CDR1 and CDR2 sequences are MGHDK and SYGVNS. Trimming took 6 bases from V and 0 from J; bases not matched to a gene: 3. The CDR3 here is CASRSTGVNTEAFF. The CDR3 DNA follows: TGTGCCAGCAGATCGACAGGGGTGAACACTGAAGCTTTCTTT.

Here the CDR3 reads CASSLYPGITEAFF. The CDR3 DNA follows: TGTGCCAGCAGTTTATATCCCGGGATCACTGAAGCTTTCTTT. This chain connects TRBV28 to TRBJ1-1; D call uncertain. Trimming removed 1 base at V and 4 bases at J, with 10 bases between. Germline values: CDR1 MDHEN, CDR2 SYDVKM. The CDR3 is 14 amino acids.